Listed below are T cell receptor beta chains from one sample, sequenced in a study of blood T cell repertoires in COVID-19. TCRdb keeps only in-frame clones here, not all; method: immunoSEQ multiplex PCR. Here the sample spans about 270,000 clones, 75% to 90% being singletons. Sequenced material: peripheral blood. These receptors were collected from a man aged 45-65 years with acute or convalescent COVID-19. CDR3s include the opening cysteine and the closing phenylalanine or tryptophan.

j_call,v_call,cdr3_aa
TRBJ2-3,TRBV5-8,CASSWGLLEDTQYF
TRBJ2-1,TRBV7-2,CASSLVGLGGGEQFF
TRBJ1-5,TRBV2,CASSERGQEGQPQHF
TRBJ2-5,TRBV10-3,CAISEWAGRGQETQYF
TRBJ2-1,TRBV18,CASSPQAQNNEQFF
TRBJ1-3,TRBV5-1,CASSPDPPGQGTTIYF
TRBJ1-1,TRBV6-1,CASRKTGGNTEAFF
TRBJ1-5,TRBV6-5,CASRDRGGQPQHF
TRBJ2-7,TRBV9,CASSVGAGTYEQYF
TRBJ2-5,TRBV5-6,CASSSYRQGGQETQYF
TRBJ1-6,TRBV5-5,CASSLGTESSPLHF
TRBJ2-5,TRBV11-2,CASSWGRYQETQYF
TRBJ2-5,TRBV10-2,CASSSRDRETQYF
TRBJ2-7,TRBV27,CASSSWTGYEQYF
TRBJ1-1,TRBV7-3,CASSLLAGGSEAFF